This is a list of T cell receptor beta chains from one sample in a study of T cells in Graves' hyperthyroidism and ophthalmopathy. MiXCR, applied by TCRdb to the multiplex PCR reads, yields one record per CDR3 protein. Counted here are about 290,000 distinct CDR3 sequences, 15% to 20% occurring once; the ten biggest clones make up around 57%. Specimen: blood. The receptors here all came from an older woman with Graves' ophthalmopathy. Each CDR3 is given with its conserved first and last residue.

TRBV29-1	CSVRRSGYEAFF
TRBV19	CASTPGNRADYGTEAFF
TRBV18	CASSPGTGTDEQYF
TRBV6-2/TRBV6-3	CASAPFSPSQPQHF
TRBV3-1	CASSTSGSLEYF
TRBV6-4	CASKRELESNEQFF
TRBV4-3	CASSQVQDGPWGLYNEQFF
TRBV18	CASSQTGVNYGYTF
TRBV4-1	CASSQALGQSQEQYF
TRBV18	CASSPSDSRLNTEAFF
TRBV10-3	CAISESLVYTF
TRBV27	CASRYRVGASPLHF
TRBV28	CASSSGFDQPQHF
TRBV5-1	CASSYDTMVYGYTF
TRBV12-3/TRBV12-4	CASSRAGGQPQHF